This T cell receptor beta chain was found in a study of immune characterization of retroperitoneal liposarcoma (dated by TCRdb to the late 2010s). The CDR3 runs 16 amino acids, cysteine and phenylalanine included. The read is trimmed to its CDR3 DNA, 48 bases read in frame from base 1. According to the germline V gene, CDR1 reads MNHNS and CDR2 reads SASEGT. Libraries were prepared through PCR. Sequencing was performed on a NextSeq 500. The public reads were run again by TCRdb, first through fastp at Q25 and then through MiXCR, and only productive beta chains were kept. Each record represents a unique CDR3 protein, reported with the most common genes and DNA among its rows. A total of about 10,000 distinct CDR3 sequences appear in this sample, 25% to 30% of them only once. The top ten clonotypes cover around 9.3% of the sample. This clonotype is termed medium-sized (0.01 to 0.1%). Its antigen is not yet known. Within one base of it there is no much larger clone, and no base qualities were kept.

The chain couples TRBV6-1 to TRBJ2-1, and 9 junctional nucleotides match TRBD2. Gene TRBJ2-7 matches the end of the DNA better, so the J call may be wrong. This TCR was recovered from a female donor with retroperitoneal liposarcoma. The specimen sequenced was tumor tissue. The nucleotide sequence reads TGTGCCAGCAGTGAAGCGGCGGGAGGGTCTTTCTACGAGCAGTACTTC. Its protein product is CASSEAAGGSFYEQYF.